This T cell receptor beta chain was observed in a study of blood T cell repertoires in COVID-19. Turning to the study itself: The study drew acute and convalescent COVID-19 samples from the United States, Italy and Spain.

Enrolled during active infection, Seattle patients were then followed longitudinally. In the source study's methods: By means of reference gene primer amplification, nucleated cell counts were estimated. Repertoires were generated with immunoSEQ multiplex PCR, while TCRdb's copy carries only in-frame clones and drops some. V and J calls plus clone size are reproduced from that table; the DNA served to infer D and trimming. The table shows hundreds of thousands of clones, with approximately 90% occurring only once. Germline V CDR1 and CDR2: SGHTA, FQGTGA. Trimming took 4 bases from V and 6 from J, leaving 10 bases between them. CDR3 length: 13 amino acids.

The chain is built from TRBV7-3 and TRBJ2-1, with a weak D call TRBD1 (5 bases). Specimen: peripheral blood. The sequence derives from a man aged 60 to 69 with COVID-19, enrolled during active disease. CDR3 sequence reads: CASSSIQGNEQFF. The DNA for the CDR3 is TGTGCCAGCAGCTCCATTCAGGGCAATGAGCAGTTCTTC. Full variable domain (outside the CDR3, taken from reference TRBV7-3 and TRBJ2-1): GAGVSQTPSNKVTEKGKYVELRCDPISGHTALYWYRQSLGQGPEFLIYFQGTGAADDSGLPNDRFFAVRPEGSVSTLKIQRTERGDSAVYLCASSSIQGNEQFFGPGTRLTVL.